This T cell receptor (beta chain) was retrieved from a study of control samples from healthy donors and cancer patients. Profiling relied on immunoSEQ multiplex PCR, and the TCRdb table lists in-frame clones only, not all of them. In the table there are under 450,000 clones, about 93% of which are singletons. Germline V gene lookup returns CDR1 LGHDT and CDR2 YNNKEL (reference sequence). CDR3 length: 15 residues. V lost 1 base and J lost 4, with 13 bases in between. The sequence was collected from a man in his forties with head and neck cancer. Sequences were obtained from PBMCs. The chain uses TRBV3-1 (or the pseudogene TRBV3-2) and TRBJ1-1; D gene unclear. The DNA of the CDR3 is TGTGCCAGCAGCCAAGGAGGAGGGCGGGTCACTGAAGCTTTCTTT. Translating it yields CASSQGGGRVTEAFF.